These 26 T cell receptor beta chains were sequenced from one sample in a study of T cell responses to AZD1222 COVID-19 vaccine. Repertoires were generated with immunoSEQ multiplex PCR, while TCRdb's copy carries only in-frame clones and drops some. The sample consists of 25,000 to 35,000 clones, roughly 89% of them appearing once. The specimen was peripheral blood, collected on day 0 of AZD1222 vaccination. The receptors were gathered from an adult in good health.

The rearrangement links TRBV5-6 to TRBJ2-7, with TRBD1 matching 10 bases. This CDR3 is 15 amino acids long. Germline CDR1 reads SGHDT; CDR2 reads YYEEEE. The J segment lost 9 bases and the V segment lost 3 bases, leaving 12 bases of the junction unmatched. CDR3 sequence reads: CASSSPRQGAEGQYF. The CDR3 coding sequence is TGTGCCAGCAGCTCCCCCCGACAGGGGGCGGAAGGGCAGTACTTC.

This sequence joins TRBV19 and TRBJ1-1; D uncertain. This CDR3 is 14 amino acids long. V lost 5 bases and J lost 0, with 10 bases in between. Germline-derived CDR1 and CDR2 are LNHDA and SQIVND (reference sequence). The CDR3: CASSLLFMNTEAFF. CDR3 bases: TGTGCCAGTAGTTTGCTCTTCATGAACACTGAAGCTTTCTTT.

The V gene is TRBV9, the J gene TRBJ1-6; D ambiguous. This CDR3 is 14 amino acids long. Germline assignment: CDR1 SGDLS and CDR2 YYNGEE. The V and J ends lost 0 bases and 9 bases respectively, with 10 bases between them. CDR3 bases: TGTGCCAGCAGCGTAGATTCTCTGGGTTCACCCCTCCACTTT. This codes for CASSVDSLGSPLHF.

The CDR3, as DNA: TGCGCCAGCAGCCAAGTCGTGGCGGGGGGAAACTACAATGAGCAGTTCTTC. Translated: CASSQVVAGGNYNEQFF. The chain joins TRBV4-1 to TRBJ2-1; 8 bases align to TRBD2. From germline, CDR1 is MGHRA and CDR2 YSYEKL. V shed 1 base and J 3 bases; nucleotides not matched to a gene: 8. This CDR3 comprises 17 residues.

This sequence joins TRBV25-1 and TRBJ1-2; 7 bases match TRBD1. The V gene's germline CDR1 is MGHDK and CDR2 SYGVNS. This CDR3 has 15 amino acids. The V segment lost 4 bases and the J segment 1 base; nucleotides outside the gene matches: 6. CDR3 protein: CASSVIGTDNYGYTF. The DNA for the CDR3 is TGTGCCAGCAGTGTCATCGGGACAGATAACTATGGCTACACCTTC.

The V gene is TRBV7-2, the J gene TRBJ2-3, with a possible D match to TRBD1 (5 bases). Germline values: CDR1 SGHTA, CDR2 FQGNSA. Deletions cut 8 bases from V and 0 bases from J, with 15 bases between. This CDR3 is built from 15 residues. The chain's CDR3 is CASGKGWGSTDTQYF. CDR3 nucleotides: TGTGCCAGCGGCAAGGGGTGGGGAAGCACAGATACGCAGTATTTT.

The chain has TRBV2 and TRBJ2-5; D unclear. Between the trimmed V and J ends, which lost 4 bases and 7 bases, there was a span of 13 bases. CDR3 length: 13 amino acids. Germline V gives CDR1 SNHLY, CDR2 FYNNEI. CDR3 residues: CASSAAPRVTQYF. For the CDR3, the DNA is TGTGCCAGCAGTGCGGCACCCCGGGTGACCCAGTACTTC.

The J gene is TRBJ2-7, the V gene TRBV19; maybe TRBD2 (5 bases). V was cut by 3 bases and J by 1 base, with 10 bases left in between. This CDR3 is 14 amino acids long. Germline V CDR1 and CDR2: LNHDA, SQIVND (reference sequence). The CDR3 coding sequence is TGTGCCAGTAGTATGGGCGGCGGGTCCTACGAGCAGTACTTC. Its protein product is CASSMGGGSYEQYF.

V and J are TRBV28 and TRBJ2-2, with D possibly matching TRBD1 (6 bases). This CDR3 has 15 residues. V was pared by 6 bases and J by 9 bases, with 20 bases between. CDR1 is MDHEN, CDR2 SYDVKM, per germline. CDR3 in amino acids: CASSQGGPRTRELFF. CDR3 nucleotide sequence: TGTGCCAGCAGCCAAGGGGGACCGAGAACGAGGGAGCTGTTTTTT.

This clone was detected only a few times. CDR3 region: CASAYGGVAGYEQYF. Written as DNA, the CDR3 is TGTGCCAGCGCCTACGGAGGGGTAGCGGGCTACGAGCAGTACTTC. This chain connects TRBV27 to TRBJ2-7, with TRBD2 identical over 7 bases. Unmatched junction bases numbered 13, after V lost 8 bases and J lost 3 bases. Germline CDR1 reads MNHEY; CDR2 reads SMNVEV (reference sequence). The CDR3 runs 15 residues.

The chain uses TRBV11-2 and TRBJ2-4; 16 nucleotides align to TRBD2. Germline CDR1 and CDR2: SGHAT and FQNNGV. The CDR3 spans 16 residues. V trimming: 4 bases; J trimming: 5 bases; junction bases outside the gene matches: 2. The CDR3 reads CASSSGLAGGENIQYF. DNA for the CDR3: TGTGCCAGCAGCTCGGGACTAGCGGGAGGGGAAAACATTCAGTACTTC.

The chain joins TRBV19 to TRBJ1-4; D perhaps matches TRBD1 (6 bases). V was pared by 9 bases and J by 8 bases, with 19 bases between. Germline CDR1 reads LNHDA; CDR2 reads SQIVND (reference sequence). The CDR3 sequence is 14 residues long. The CDR3 region has the DNA TGTGCCAGCAACCGGGACACCTTAGGCGAAAAACTGTTTTTT. Translation: CASNRDTLGEKLFF.

The chain recombines TRBV5-1 with TRBJ1-4; the D is unclear. CDR3 length equals 15 residues. V was trimmed by 2 bases and J by 0 bases, leaving 8 bases between them. Germline CDR1 and CDR2: SGHRS and YFSETQ. As DNA, the CDR3 is TGCGCCAGCAGCTTACAGTTTGCAACTAATGAAAAACTGTTTTTT. This gives the protein CASSLQFATNEKLFF.

The V gene is TRBV5-4, the J gene TRBJ2-2, with D perhaps matching TRBD2 (6 bases). CDR3 length equals 18 residues. V gave up 0 bases and J gave up 5 bases, with 20 bases separating them. Germline values: CDR1 SGHNT, CDR2 YYREEE (reference sequence). DNA for the CDR3: TGTGCCAGCAGCTTGGTGTACGGAGCGAACGGGGGAACCGGGGAGCTGTTTTTT. Translated, it gives CASSLVYGANGGTGELFF. The whole variable domain, remainder taken from reference TRBV5-4 and TRBJ2-2, is ETGVTQSPTHLIKTRGQQVTLRCSSQSGHNTVSWYQQALGQGPQFIFQYYREEENGRGNFPPRFSGLQFPNYSSELNVNALELDDSALYLCASSLVYGANGGTGELFFGEGSRLTVL.

CDR3: CASSLLSAAETQYF. The CDR3 DNA reads as TGTGCCAGCAGCTTACTCTCGGCAGCCGAGACCCAGTACTTC. The V gene is TRBV7-2, the J gene TRBJ2-5; D is unclear. From germline, CDR1 is SGHTA and CDR2 FQGNSA. Between the trimmed V and J ends, which lost 2 bases and 5 bases, there was a span of 12 bases. The CDR3 contains 14 residues.

The V call is TRBV9, the J call TRBJ1-2, with D perhaps matching TRBD1 (6 bases). The CDR3 runs 14 residues. The V end lost 4 bases, the J end lost 7 bases, and 17 bases lay between the germline ends. Germline lookup yields CDR1 SGDLS and CDR2 YYNGEE. CDR3: CASSSPGTLPGYTF. The CDR3 region has the DNA TGTGCCAGCAGCTCCCCCGGGACATTGCCTGGCTACACCTTC.

This chain links TRBV2 with TRBJ1-1; 7 bases map to TRBD1. CDR3 length: 14 amino acids. The germline gives CDR1 SNHLY, CDR2 FYNNEI. With V trimmed by 4 bases and J by 2 bases, 4 bases remained unmatched. The CDR3 nucleotides are TGTGCCAGCAGTGCGACAGGGATCAACACTGAAGCTTTCTTT. Translation: CASSATGINTEAFF.

The chain couples TRBV9 to TRBJ2-7; D perhaps matches TRBD1 (5 bases). The V gene's germline CDR1 is SGDLS and CDR2 YYNGEE. The CDR3 consists of 14 residues. V shed 0 bases and J shed 1 base, with 8 bases lying between them. The CDR3, as DNA: TGTGCCAGCAGCGTAGGCAGGGTGTCCTACGAGCAGTACTTC. Amino acids: CASSVGRVSYEQYF.

The DNA of the CDR3 is TGTGCCAGCAGTCGGACGGGGCCCGACGGCTACACCTTC. Amino acids: CASSRTGPDGYTF. This chain uses TRBV3-1 (or the pseudogene TRBV3-2) with TRBJ1-2, with D possibly TRBD1 on 5 matching bases. V lost 6 bases and J 8 bases, leaving 16 bases between the germline ends. Looked up from germline, CDR1 is LGHDT and CDR2 is YNNKEL (reference sequence). The CDR3 contains 13 residues.

The CDR3 DNA is TGTGCCAGCAGTGTTCAAGACAGGGGAGGTTACTGGTTTAGCAATCAGCCCCAGCATTTT. Protein product: CASSVQDRGGYWFSNQPQHF. This chain joins TRBV2 and TRBJ1-5, with TRBD1 matching over 8 bases. CDR1 SNHLY and CDR2 FYNNEI come from the germline V gene. CDR3 size: 20 residues. V shed 4 bases, J shed 0 bases, and the junction held 17 bases outside the gene matches.

V is TRBV27 and J is TRBJ1-2, with a tentative D call TRBD1 (6 bases). V lost 6 bases and J lost 3, with 17 bases in between. The CDR3 consists of 15 residues. The V gene's germline CDR1 is MNHEY and CDR2 SMNVEV (reference sequence). The CDR3 loop is CASSQIGGRDYGYTF. The CDR3, as DNA: TGTGCCAGCAGCCAAATCGGGGGGCGAGACTATGGCTACACCTTC.

V is TRBV7-9 and J is TRBJ1-6, with unresolved D. CDR3 size: 14 residues. Deletions cut 1 base from V and 8 bases from J, with 9 bases between. Germline V lookup: CDR1 SEHNR, CDR2 FQNEAQ (reference sequence). The CDR3 bases are TGTGCCAGCAGCTTAGAACCTCTTGATTCACCCCTCCACTTT. Translation gives CASSLEPLDSPLHF.

V is TRBV28 and J is TRBJ1-2; no firm D call. Deletions cut 3 bases from V and 4 bases from J, with 6 bases between. There are 12 residues in the CDR3. CDR1 MDHEN and CDR2 SYDVKM come from the germline V gene. The CDR3 DNA reads TGTGCCAGCAGTTTGGAGATCTATGGCTACACCTTC. Translated: CASSLEIYGYTF.

The chain has TRBV6-6 and TRBJ1-1; D gene uncertain. V was cut by 7 bases and J by 4 bases, with 19 bases left in between. This CDR3 has 15 residues. Germline lookup yields CDR1 MNHNY and CDR2 SVGAGI (reference sequence). CDR3 sequence: CASTRKTWGGTEAFF. CDR3 bases: TGTGCCAGCACTCGAAAGACTTGGGGTGGCACTGAAGCTTTCTTT.

The chain recombines TRBV28 with TRBJ2-7, with 10 nucleotides matching TRBD2. Trimming removed 6 bases from V and 5 bases from J; junction bases left unmatched: 1. Germline CDR1 MDHEN, CDR2 SYDVKM. The CDR3 length is 12 residues. The CDR3 DNA reads TGTGCCAGCAGACTAGCGGGAAACGAGCAGTACTTC. Its translation is CASRLAGNEQYF. Using reference TRBV28 and TRBJ2-7 for the parts outside the CDR3, the full variable domain is DVKVTQSSRYLVKRTGEKVFLECVQDMDHENMFWYRQDPGLGLRLIYFSYDVKMKEKGDIPEGYSVSREKKERFSLILESASTNQTSMYLCASRLAGNEQYFGPGTRLTVT.

This clone was found once. This chain joins TRBV10-1 and TRBJ2-7; 10 bases line up with TRBD1. Unmatched junction bases numbered 9, after V lost 3 bases and J lost 7 bases. Germline CDR1 reads WNHNN; CDR2 reads SYGVQD (reference sequence). There are 15 residues in the CDR3. CDR3 sequence (DNA): TGCGCCAGCAGTGACGCCGGGACAGGGGTCGGTGAGCAGTACTTC. It translates to CASSDAGTGVGEQYF.